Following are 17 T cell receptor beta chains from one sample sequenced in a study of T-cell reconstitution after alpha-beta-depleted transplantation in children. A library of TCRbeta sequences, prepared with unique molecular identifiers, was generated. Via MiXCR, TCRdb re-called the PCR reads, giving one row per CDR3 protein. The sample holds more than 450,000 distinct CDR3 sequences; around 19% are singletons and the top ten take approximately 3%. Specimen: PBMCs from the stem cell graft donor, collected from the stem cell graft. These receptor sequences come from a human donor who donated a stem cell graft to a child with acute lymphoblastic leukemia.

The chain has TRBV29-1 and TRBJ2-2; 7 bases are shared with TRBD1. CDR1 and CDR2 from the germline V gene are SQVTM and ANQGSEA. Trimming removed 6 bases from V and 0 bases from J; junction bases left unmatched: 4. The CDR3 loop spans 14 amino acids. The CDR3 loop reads CSVIQGANTGELFF. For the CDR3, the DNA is TGCAGCGTAATCCAGGGGGCGAACACCGGGGAGCTGTTTTTT.

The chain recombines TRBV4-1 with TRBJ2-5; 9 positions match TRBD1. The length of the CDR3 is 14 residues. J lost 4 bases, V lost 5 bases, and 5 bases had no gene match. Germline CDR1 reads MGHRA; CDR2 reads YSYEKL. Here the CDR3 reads CASSDGTGLETQYF. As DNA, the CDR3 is TGCGCCAGCAGCGACGGGACAGGGTTAGAGACCCAGTACTTC.

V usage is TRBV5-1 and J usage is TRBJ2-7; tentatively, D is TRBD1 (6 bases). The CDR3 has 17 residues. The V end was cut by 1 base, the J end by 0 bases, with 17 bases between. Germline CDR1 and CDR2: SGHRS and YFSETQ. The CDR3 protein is CASSLRSGAVDSYEQYF. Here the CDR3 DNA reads TGCGCCAGCAGCTTGCGGTCAGGGGCGGTAGACTCCTACGAGCAGTACTTC.

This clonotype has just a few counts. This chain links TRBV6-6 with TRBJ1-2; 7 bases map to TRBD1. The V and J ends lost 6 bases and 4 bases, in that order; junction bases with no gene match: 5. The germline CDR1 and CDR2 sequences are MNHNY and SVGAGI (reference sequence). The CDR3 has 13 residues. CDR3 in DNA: TGTGCCAGCAGCATCGGGACAGCCTATGGCTACACCTTC. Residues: CASSIGTAYGYTF.

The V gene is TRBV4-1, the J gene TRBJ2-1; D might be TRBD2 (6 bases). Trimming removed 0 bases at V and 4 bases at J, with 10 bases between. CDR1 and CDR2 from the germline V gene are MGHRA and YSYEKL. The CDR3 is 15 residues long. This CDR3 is CASSQEGSGYNEQFF. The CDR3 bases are TGCGCCAGCAGCCAAGAGGGTAGCGGTTACAATGAGCAGTTCTTC.

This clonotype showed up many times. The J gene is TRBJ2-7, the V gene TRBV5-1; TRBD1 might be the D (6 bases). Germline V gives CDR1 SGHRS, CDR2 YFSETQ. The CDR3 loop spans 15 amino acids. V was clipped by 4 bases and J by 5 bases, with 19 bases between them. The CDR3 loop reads CASSIPQGIGHEQYF. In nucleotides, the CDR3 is TGCGCCAGCAGCATCCCGCAGGGGATAGGACACGAGCAGTACTTC.

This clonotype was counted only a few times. CDR3 amino acids: CASSQGEPGGSGNTIYF. CDR3 bases: TGCGCCAGCAGCCAAGGGGAGCCCGGGGGATCAGGAAACACCATATATTTT. The chain couples TRBV4-1 to TRBJ1-3; a weak D match, TRBD1 (5 bases). The CDR3 contains 17 residues. CDR1 is MGHRA, CDR2 YSYEKL, per germline. Deletions cut 1 base from V and 4 bases from J, with 17 bases between.

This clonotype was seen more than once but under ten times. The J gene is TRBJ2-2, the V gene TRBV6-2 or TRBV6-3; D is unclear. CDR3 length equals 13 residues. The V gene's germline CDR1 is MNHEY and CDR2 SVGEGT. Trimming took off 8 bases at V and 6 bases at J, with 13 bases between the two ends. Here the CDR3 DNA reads TGTGCCAGCGGTCTAAGGGTTTCCGGGGAGCTGTTTTTT. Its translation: CASGLRVSGELFF.

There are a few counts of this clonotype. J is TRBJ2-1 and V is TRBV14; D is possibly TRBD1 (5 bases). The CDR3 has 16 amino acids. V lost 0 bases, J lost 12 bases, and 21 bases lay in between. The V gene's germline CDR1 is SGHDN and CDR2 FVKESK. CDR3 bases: TGTGCCAGCAGCCAAGACGATGACCTAGGGGTGCAAGTGCAGTTCTTC. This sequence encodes CASSQDDDLGVQVQFF.

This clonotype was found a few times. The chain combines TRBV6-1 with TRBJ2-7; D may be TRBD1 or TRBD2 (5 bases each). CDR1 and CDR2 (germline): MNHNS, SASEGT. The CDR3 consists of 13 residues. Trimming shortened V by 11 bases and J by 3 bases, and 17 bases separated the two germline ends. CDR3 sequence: CASRGRLSYEQYF. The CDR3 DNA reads TGTGCCTCCCGGGGCAGGCTTAGCTACGAGCAGTACTTC.

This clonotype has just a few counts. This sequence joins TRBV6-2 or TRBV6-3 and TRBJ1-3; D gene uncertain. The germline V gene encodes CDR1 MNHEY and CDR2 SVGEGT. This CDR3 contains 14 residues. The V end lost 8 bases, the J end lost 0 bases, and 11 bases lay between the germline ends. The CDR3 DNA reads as TGTGCCAGCTCATGGGCCTCCTCTGGAAACACCATATATTTT. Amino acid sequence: CASSWASSGNTIYF.

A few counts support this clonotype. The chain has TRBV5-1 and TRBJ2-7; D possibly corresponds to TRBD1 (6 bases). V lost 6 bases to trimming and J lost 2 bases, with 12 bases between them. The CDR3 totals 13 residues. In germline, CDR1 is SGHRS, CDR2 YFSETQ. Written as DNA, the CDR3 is TGCGCCAGCACCGGACAGTCCACCTACGAGCAGTACTTC. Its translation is CASTGQSTYEQYF.

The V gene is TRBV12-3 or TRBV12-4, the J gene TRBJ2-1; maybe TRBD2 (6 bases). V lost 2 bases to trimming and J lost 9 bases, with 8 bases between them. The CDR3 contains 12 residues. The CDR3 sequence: CASSLMGGEQFF. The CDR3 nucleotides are TGTGCCAGCAGTTTAATGGGGGGTGAGCAGTTCTTC.

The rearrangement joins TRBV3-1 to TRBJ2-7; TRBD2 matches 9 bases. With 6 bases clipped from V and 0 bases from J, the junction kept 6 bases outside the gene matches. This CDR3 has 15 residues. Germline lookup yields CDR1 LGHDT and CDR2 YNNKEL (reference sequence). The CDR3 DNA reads TGTGCCAGCAGTGCGACTAGCGGTGTCTCCTACGAGCAGTACTTC. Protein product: CASSATSGVSYEQYF.

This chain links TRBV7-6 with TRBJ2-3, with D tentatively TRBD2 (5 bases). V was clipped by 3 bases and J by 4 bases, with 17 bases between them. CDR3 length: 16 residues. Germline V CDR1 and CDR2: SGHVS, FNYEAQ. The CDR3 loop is CASSFYQEQAADTQYF. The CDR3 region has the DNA TGTGCCAGCAGCTTCTACCAGGAACAAGCGGCAGATACGCAGTATTTT.

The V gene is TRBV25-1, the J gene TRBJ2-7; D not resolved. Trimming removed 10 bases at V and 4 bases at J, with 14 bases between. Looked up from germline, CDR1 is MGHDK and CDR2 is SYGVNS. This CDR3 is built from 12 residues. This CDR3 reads CATRDAFYEQYF. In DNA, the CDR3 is TGTGCCACCCGAGATGCATTTTACGAGCAGTACTTC.

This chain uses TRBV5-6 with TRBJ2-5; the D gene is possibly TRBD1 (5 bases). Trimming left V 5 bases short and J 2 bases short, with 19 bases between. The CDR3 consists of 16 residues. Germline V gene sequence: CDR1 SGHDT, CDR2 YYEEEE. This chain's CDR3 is CASRGIFGQEQETQYF. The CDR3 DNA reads TGTGCCAGCAGGGGTATTTTCGGACAAGAACAAGAGACCCAGTACTTC. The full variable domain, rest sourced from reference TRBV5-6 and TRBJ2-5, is DAGVTQSPTHLIKTRGQQVTLRCSPKSGHDTVSWYQQALGQGPQFIFQYYEEEERQRGNFPDRFSGHQFPNYSSELNVNALLLGDSALYLCASRGIFGQEQETQYFGPGTRLLVL.